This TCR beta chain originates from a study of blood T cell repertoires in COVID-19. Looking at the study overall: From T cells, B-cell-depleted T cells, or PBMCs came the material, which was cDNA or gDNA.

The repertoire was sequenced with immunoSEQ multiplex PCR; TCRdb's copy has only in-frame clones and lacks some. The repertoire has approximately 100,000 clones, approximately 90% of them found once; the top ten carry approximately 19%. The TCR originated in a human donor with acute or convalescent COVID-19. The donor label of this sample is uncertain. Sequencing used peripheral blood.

The CDR3 DNA follows: TGCAGCGTTGTGTGGACTATTCTAGCGGGAGGCAATGAGCAGTTCTTC. This codes for CSVVWTILAGGNEQFF. The chain joins TRBV29-1 to TRBJ2-1; 11 nucleotides match TRBD2. Looked up from germline, CDR1 is SQVTM and CDR2 is ANQGSEA. CDR3 length equals 16 residues. J lost 6 bases, V lost 4 bases, and 11 bases had no gene match.